This T cell receptor (beta chain) was profiled in a study of blood T cells in healthy people across ages. Together with a sample-barcoded 5' primer, a J-beta primer mix was included in a second PCR lasting roughly 7 to 11 cycles. TCRdb analysed the 5' RACE reads with MiXCR anew, one entry per CDR3 protein. The sample lists around 2 million distinct CDR3 sequences; approximately 40% were seen once. Germline-derived CDR1 and CDR2 are SGHVS and FQNEAQ. The V end lost 4 bases, the J end lost 6 bases, and 16 bases lay between the germline ends. The CDR3 covers 15 residues. The sample taken for sequencing was blood. The sequence came from a human donor in good health. The chain uses TRBV7-8 and TRBJ2-4; perhaps TRBD2 as D (5 bases). The CDR3 nucleotides read TGTGCCAGCAGCTCCGGGGATATGAACATAAACATTCAGTACTTC. This codes for CASSSGDMNINIQYF.